Included here is one T cell receptor (beta chain) sequence, with context. Clones were sequenced by immunoSEQ multiplex PCR, and TCRdb holds only the in-frame ones, with some missing. The table has some 17,000 clones, around 94% seen once; the top ten hold approximately 0.53%. Trimming shortened V by 6 bases and J by 7 bases, and 18 bases separated the two germline ends. The V gene's germline CDR1 is SGHTA and CDR2 FQGNSA. The CDR3 has 14 residues. This specimen comes from a study of T cells after posttransplantation cyclophosphamide. Busulfan-fludarabine conditioning, marrow transplant, and cyclophosphamide on days +3 and +4 were administered.

The source was CD4+ T cells sorted from blood, collected after allogeneic stem cell transplant with posttransplant cyclophosphamide. The receptor comes from a male patient aged 60-70 years who received an allogeneic stem cell transplant from a related donor and was CMV-positive. A share of the T cells may be of graft donor origin. This chain joins TRBV7-2 and TRBJ1-2; D remains ambiguous. DNA of the CDR3: TGTGCCAGCAGTTTCTCGGTACAGTCCGGTGGCTACACCTTC. It translates to CASSFSVQSGGYTF.